This TCR beta chain was sequenced in a study of shared T cell receptors in the human thymus (dated by TCRdb to about 2021). Study-level background: The study examined how the human thymus generates shared, self-reactive T-cell receptor alpha chains.

The method behind the library was the immunoSEQ multiplex PCR assay. TCRdb stores this immuneACCESS table with in-frame sequences only. Part of the clones is absent; in the studies checked, under half of the shortfall reflects unresolved V genes, and no reason is known for the rest. The sample table lists 500,000 to 550,000 clones, 75% to 85% of them with a count of one. Of the sample, 0.013% falls within the top ten clones. After removal of 3 bases from V and 0 bases from J, the junction retains 15 bases not matched to a gene. The germline V gene encodes CDR1 SGDLS and CDR2 YYNGEE. From its cysteine to its phenylalanine, the CDR3 spans 19 amino acids. Only the CDR3 portion is preserved as DNA: 57 bases, with reading frame beginning at the first base. Notes on this clone: The antigen it recognizes is unknown. No much larger clone is present one base from it, and per-base qualities are unavailable.

These data were also reused for a study on human thymus T cells. According to the second study: Donors were immunologically healthy infants undergoing open corrective cardiac surgery for congenital heart defects in Finland. Thymus tissue was collected as surgical resects that were removed during corrective cardiac surgery. Both the thymic and the peripheral blood repertoires appeared to show biased V and J gene segment usage. Highly overlapping thymic TCR repertoires among unrelated individuals were reported in the related research. The study characterized TCR alpha and beta repertoires from fewer than 10 infant thymus samples and a few related peripheral blood samples. The cohort included over five male and a couple of female infants, with donor ages spanning 7 to 244 days. Thymocytes were released mechanically from tissue and stored at -70 °C as pellets of about 9-32 million cells. Genomic DNA was extracted from frozen cell pellets with a QIAsymphony instrument. The immunoSEQ multiplex PCR assay was used to amplify the TCRB and TCRAD loci from a standardized amount of quality-controlled genomic DNA. The amplicons covered the V(D)J region and were long enough to include the CDR3 and to identify the V and J genes. The commercial immunoSEQ service was used to sequence amplicons on an Illumina platform. Primer bias and sequencing errors were corrected using previously described methods, and TCRAD and TCRB definitions followed the IMGT database. Repertoires were analysed with immunoSEQ Analyzer 3.0 and VDJTools, covering basic statistics, V/J segment usage, diversity estimates, rarefaction and pairwise overlap. To estimate diversity, the Chao1, ChaoE, Efron-Thisted, Shannon and inverse Simpson indices were applied, and diversity was also estimated on datasets down-sampled to the smallest sample. Repertoire overlap used strict matching of CDR3 nucleotide sequence, V gene and J gene, with Jaccard-based multidimensional scaling clustering. On average, thymus samples yielded 810,000 or so unique TCRB clonotypes, whereas blood samples yielded some 80,000.

Source material: thymocytes. This clonotype originated in a boy under two years old with a congenital heart defect. Donor details come from another sample of the same person, matched by shared clones. Recombination linked TRBV9 to TRBJ1-2; the central 9 bases match TRBD1. The nucleotide sequence reads as follows: TGTGCCAGCAGCGAGTGGGGGGACAGGGAATATAACTCTAACTATGGCTACACCTTC. It encodes CASSEWGDREYNSNYGYTF.